This T cell receptor (beta chain) was found in a study of neurological immune-mediated disorders. The output of every sequencing run, over 190 million TCR-beta sequences, came from 15-18 subjects. TCRdb ran MiXCR on the 5' RACE reads and lists one entry per CDR3 protein. The data contain about 52,000 distinct CDR3 sequences, around 3.6% of them singletons. The germline CDR1 and CDR2 sequences are SQVTM and ANQGSEA. With 5 bases removed from V and 2 bases from J, the gap between germline ends came to 10 bases. The CDR3 consists of 12 residues. The sample holds many counts of this clonotype. Its antigen is as yet unknown. Unsorted libraries were derived from 2 million PBMCs stored at -80 C. General study results and limits: HTLV-1-associated myelopathy had the most TCR clonal expansion, and multiple sclerosis had the least, less than healthy controls. Across subjects, expanded clones had no CDR3 amino acid sequences in common, pointing to private repertoires in all groups.

Sequenced input: PBMCs. The chain carries TRBV29-1 and TRBJ2-7; D not resolved. The TCR was taken from a man younger than 40 with multiple sclerosis. The CDR3 loop reads CSVKSRPYEQYF. DNA for the CDR3: TGCAGCGTTAAGAGCCGGCCCTACGAGCAGTACTTC.